The rows below give T cell receptor beta chains drawn from one sample of a study of blood T cell repertoires in COVID-19. The table came from immunoSEQ multiplex PCR; TCRdb's copy has only in-frame clones and leaves some out. The sample has about half a million clones, approximately 90% seen once. Sequencing was performed on PBMCs or T cells enriched from blood (not recorded which). These receptors originate from an older woman who had recovered from COVID-19. The CDR3 runs from the conserved cysteine through the conserved F or W. Each record gives: J gene, D gene, clone size, V gene, CDR3 protein, CDR3 DNA. The D gene is left open where the match is weak. Not all rows give a size; the values are once, few, many and, for expanded clones, a class.

TRBJ1-1 | . | . | TRBV7-2 | CASSFGSMNTEAFF | TGTGCCAGCAGCTTTGGGAGCATGAACACTGAAGCTTTCTTT
TRBJ1-1 | . | . | TRBV9 | CASSVSSVNTEAFF | TGTGCCAGCAGCGTCTCCTCCGTTAACACTGAAGCTTTCTTT
TRBJ2-2 | TRBD1 | . | TRBV30 | CAWSQGDKNTGELFF | TGTGCCTGGAGCCAGGGGGACAAGAACACCGGGGAGCTGTTTTTT
TRBJ1-5 | . | . | TRBV27 | CASSPRGGRQPQHF | TGTGCCAGCAGTCCCCGGGGAGGGAGGCAGCCCCAGCATTTT
TRBJ2-3 | . | . | TRBV6-6 | CASSYLAASTDTQYF | TGTGCCAGCAGTTACTTGGCGGCTAGCACAGATACGCAGTATTTT
TRBJ2-2 | TRBD2 | . | TRBV5-6 | CASSALTSGGPNTGELFF | TGTGCCAGCAGCGCCCTTACTAGCGGGGGACCGAACACCGGGGAGCTGTTTTTT
TRBJ1-5 | . | once | TRBV5-1 | CASSLQGGNQPQHF | TGCGCCAGCAGCTTACAGGGAGGCAATCAGCCCCAGCATTTT
TRBJ2-5 | . | . | TRBV6-4 | CASSRTYFIRRVQETQYF | TGTGCCAGCAGTCGAACGTATTTTATAAGGCGGGTACAAGAGACCCAGTACTTC
TRBJ1-4 | TRBD1 | once | TRBV30 | CAWSADRTGRNEKLFF | TGTGCCTGGAGTGCAGACCGGACAGGACGTAATGAAAAACTGTTTTTT
TRBJ1-2 | TRBD1 | . | TRBV29-1 | CSDGDRGVYGYTF | TGCAGCGACGGGGACAGGGGGGTCTATGGCTACACCTTC
TRBJ2-2 | . | once | TRBV5-4 | CASSNPIAGTGELFF | TGTGCCAGCAGCAATCCAATCGCGGGCACCGGGGAGCTGTTTTTT
TRBJ1-1 | . | . | TRBV6-5 | CASSFSSEGTEAFF | TGTGCCAGCAGCTTCTCGAGCGAGGGCACTGAAGCTTTCTTT
TRBJ1-1 | TRBD1 | few | TRBV28 | CASRYTGGIAEAFF | TGTGCCAGCAGATATACAGGGGGCATCGCTGAAGCTTTCTTT
TRBJ1-6 | . | . | TRBV6-1 | CASSPGVGYSPLHF | TGTGCCAGCAGCCCGGGGGTCGGCTACTCACCCCTCCACTTT
TRBJ2-3 | . | . | TRBV5-1 | CASSEAIGPGTDTQYF | TGCGCCAGCAGCGAAGCGATAGGCCCCGGGACAGATACGCAGTATTTT
TRBJ1-2 | . | . | TRBV2 | CASTPGLPGYTF | TGTGCCAGCACCCCAGGGCTTCCTGGCTACACCTTC
TRBJ2-5 | TRBD1 | once | TRBV5-6 | CASSRTQGWQETQYF | TGTGCCAGCAGCCGAACACAGGGGTGGCAAGAGACCCAGTACTTC
TRBJ1-1 | . | . | TRBV5-1 | CASSLAVTAKNTEAFF | TGCGCCAGCAGTCTTGCCGTGACAGCTAAGAACACTGAAGCTTTCTTT
TRBJ2-7 | . | . | TRBV14 | CASSRTPAEQYF | TGTGCCAGCAGCCGGACTCCCGCGGAGCAGTACTTC
TRBJ1-5 | TRBD1 | . | TRBV5-1 | CASTLTGGLNQPQHF | TGCGCCAGCACCCTGACAGGGGGCCTGAATCAGCCCCAGCATTTT
TRBJ2-1 | TRBD2 | . | TRBV11-2 | CASSLGGGNYNEQFF | TGTGCCAGCAGCTTAGGCGGGGGGAATTACAATGAGCAGTTCTTC
TRBJ2-7 | . | . | TRBV5-4 | CASSFNGAYEQYF | TGTGCCAGCAGCTTTAACGGGGCCTACGAGCAGTACTTC
TRBJ1-2 | . | . | TRBV27 | CASSSGGARYGYTF | TGTGCCAGCAGTTCCGGGGGGGCGAGATATGGCTACACCTTC
TRBJ2-7 | . | . | TRBV12-3/TRBV12-4 | CASSLRTDYEQYF | TGTGCCAGCAGTTTACGGACAGACTACGAGCAGTACTTC